This entry lists 25 T cell receptor beta chains sequenced from one sample in a study of blood T cell repertoires in COVID-19 (dated by TCRdb to the early 2020s). The library was built by means of the immunoSEQ multiplex PCR assay. Here the immuneACCESS table is served through TCRdb, limited to in-frame sequences with V and J called. Missing clones are a known gap in these copies; in checked studies unresolved V genes cover under half, and the rest lacks a known reason. Recorded for this sample are tens of thousands of clones; about four fifths of them occurred a single time. Roughly 20% of the sample comes from the top ten. Specimen: peripheral blood. These receptor sequences come from a human donor in a cohort sampled during active COVID-19.

The CDR3 is CASSKDSINTEAFF. In DNA form, the CDR3 reads TGTGCCAGTAGTAAAGACAGTATTAACACTGAAGCTTTCTTT. The chain links TRBV19 to TRBJ1-1; the D gene is possibly TRBD1 (5 bases). This CDR3 comprises 14 residues. In germline, CDR1 is LNHDA, CDR2 SQIVND (reference sequence). Trimming left V 4 bases short and J 2 bases short, with 11 bases between.

The gene calls are TRBV6-5 and TRBJ2-7; D may be TRBD1 (5 bases). The CDR3 has 14 residues. V was shortened by 7 bases and J by 7 bases, with 20 bases between the two germline ends. Germline V gene lookup returns CDR1 MNHEY and CDR2 SVGAGI. CDR3 coding DNA: TGTGCCAGCATGACAGCCTATAAGGTGGGGGAGCAGTACTTC. Its protein is CASMTAYKVGEQYF.

This sequence joins TRBV28 and TRBJ1-2; tentatively, D is TRBD1 (6 bases). V was shortened by 8 bases and J by 7 bases, with 23 bases between the two germline ends. There are 15 residues in the CDR3. Germline V lookup: CDR1 MDHEN, CDR2 SYDVKM. CDR3 DNA sequence: TGTGCCAGCTATCCCCAGGGGATAGTCAATTCTGGCTACACCTTC. Protein product: CASYPQGIVNSGYTF.

The chain combines TRBV10-3 with TRBJ2-7; 11 nucleotides agree with TRBD2. The CDR3 covers 16 residues. Germline lookup yields CDR1 ENHRY and CDR2 SYGVKD. V was pared by 5 bases and J by 4 bases, with 10 bases of the junction left unmatched. The CDR3 bases are TGTGCCATCAGTACTAGCGGGAGCCCGAAAGATTACGAGCAGTACTTC. Translation: CAISTSGSPKDYEQYF.

The chain combines TRBV10-2 with TRBJ1-1; 10 nucleotides agree with TRBD1. The CDR3 consists of 13 residues. V dropped 2 bases and J dropped 11; count of bases not matched to a gene: 5. Per germline, CDR1 WSHSY and CDR2 SAAADI. In DNA, the CDR3 is TGCGCCAGCAGTGAGCTGGACAGGGGGTATGCTTTCTTT. Encoded protein: CASSELDRGYAFF.

Regarding this clone: At one of its ends the junction is not consistent with the germline gene, which may arise from a read error. The V gene is TRBV2, the J gene TRBJ2-7; a possible D gene is TRBD2 (5 bases). CDR3 length equals 10 residues. The germline CDR1 and CDR2 sequences are SNHLY and FYNNEI. The CDR3 spells CASSERRPFF. The CDR3 DNA is TGTGCCAGCAGTGAAAGGAGGCCGTTCTTC. The variable domain in full, completed from reference TRBV2 and TRBJ2-7, reads EPEVTQTPSHQVTQMGQEVILRCVPISNHLYFYWYRQILGQKVEFLVSFYNNEISEKSEIFDDQFSVERPDGSNFTLKIRSTKLEDSAMYFCASSERRPFFGPGTRLTVT.

This clone was observed a single time. The chain couples TRBV2 to TRBJ2-7; the D gene is possibly TRBD2 (6 bases). This CDR3 contains 14 residues. The V gene lost 7 bases and the J gene lost 2 bases, with 15 bases spanning the gap. Germline V lookup: CDR1 SNHLY, CDR2 FYNNEI. The CDR3 loop reads CASNRQGGPYEQYF. In nucleotides, the CDR3 is TGTGCCAGCAACCGCCAAGGAGGGCCCTACGAGCAGTACTTC.

The chain is built from TRBV11-2 and TRBJ1-1, with 11 bases that match TRBD1. V gave up 2 bases and J gave up 6 bases; unmatched junction bases: 8. Germline V gene data show CDR1 as SGHAT and CDR2 as FQNNGV. This CDR3 has 16 amino acids. CDR3 DNA sequence: TGTGCCAGCAGCTTACCCAGCGGGACAGGGGGGGCTGAAGCTTTCTTT. Its translation is CASSLPSGTGGAEAFF.

This CDR3 reads CASSNRGALGYTF. The DNA for the CDR3 is TGTGCCAGCAGCAATCGGGGGGCGCTTGGCTACACCTTC. The V gene is TRBV6-5, the J gene TRBJ1-2, with D tentatively TRBD1 (6 bases). Trimming removed 6 bases from V and 7 bases from J, with 15 bases in between. CDR1 and CDR2 (germline): MNHEY, SVGAGI. The CDR3 extends over 13 amino acids.

The J gene is TRBJ1-1, the V gene TRBV18; 11 bases map to TRBD1. Germline CDR1 reads KGHSH; CDR2 reads LQKENI. After removal of 2 bases from V and 5 bases from J, the junction contained 4 bases not matched to a gene. The CDR3 consists of 15 residues. The CDR3 region is CASSPLGTGGTEAFF. The DNA of the CDR3 is TGTGCCAGCTCACCATTGGGGACAGGGGGTACTGAAGCTTTCTTT.

The rearrangement uses TRBV29-1 and TRBJ1-1; TRBD1 aligns across 8 bases. The V and J ends lost 4 bases and 8 bases, in that order; junction bases with no gene match: 3. CDR3 length: 11 residues. CDR1 and CDR2 (germline): SQVTM, ANQGSEA. In DNA, the CDR3 is TGCAGCGTTGCCCAGGGGGCGGAAGCTTTCTTT. This gives the protein CSVAQGAEAFF.

V usage is TRBV7-9 and J usage is TRBJ2-1, with TRBD2 matching over 9 bases. The CDR3 length is 15 residues. Looked up from germline, CDR1 is SEHNR and CDR2 is FQNEAQ (reference sequence). Trimming removed 5 bases from V and 3 bases from J; junction bases left unmatched: 5. The CDR3 region is CASSGLARIYNEQFF. The CDR3 coding sequence is TGTGCCAGCAGCGGACTAGCGCGAATCTACAATGAGCAGTTCTTC.

This clone has more than one count but fewer than ten. The chain employs TRBV2 and TRBJ2-1; a weak D match, TRBD1 (5 bases). V was trimmed by 0 bases and J by 11 bases, leaving 11 bases between them. The CDR3 is 13 residues long. CDR1 is SNHLY and CDR2 is FYNNEI in the germline V gene. The CDR3 bases are TGTGCCAGCAGTGAAGCTCTCCAGGGTCAGCAGTTCTTC. This codes for CASSEALQGQQFF.

CDR3 in amino acids: CASQAGTPSNQPQHF. In DNA form, the CDR3 reads TGTGCCAGTCAAGCCGGGACACCAAGCAATCAGCCCCAGCATTTT. The V gene is TRBV19, the J gene TRBJ1-5; possibly TRBD1 for D (6 bases). Germline lookup yields CDR1 LNHDA and CDR2 SQIVND (reference sequence). The CDR3 runs to 15 residues. The ends were cut back, 8 bases at V and 1 base at J, with 15 bases in the middle.

This clone was observed a handful of times. The chain joins TRBV10-1 to TRBJ1-6; 8 nucleotides match TRBD1. The germline CDR1 and CDR2 sequences are WNHNN and SYGVQD (reference sequence). The CDR3 consists of 13 residues. Losses at the gene ends were 7 bases for V and 10 bases for J; bases not matched to a gene: 6. CDR3: CASNGQGGSPLHF. The CDR3 DNA reads as TGCGCCAGCAATGGACAGGGAGGATCACCCCTCCACTTT.

This clone was seen a single time. V is TRBV4-1 and J is TRBJ2-4; weak D call: TRBD1 (6 bases). V shed 1 base and J shed 0 bases, with 10 bases lying between them. Germline CDR1 reads MGHRA; CDR2 reads YSYEKL. The CDR3 spans 16 residues. The CDR3 nucleotides are TGCGCCAGCAGCCAAGGGGGGCTGCTAGCCAAAAACATTCAGTACTTC. This encodes CASSQGGLLAKNIQYF.

About this clone: The germline gene is not matched at one end of the junction; a read error may be the cause. The V gene is TRBV15, the J gene TRBJ2-6, with D possibly matching TRBD1 (5 bases). The length of the CDR3 is 16 residues. Germline assignment: CDR1 LNHNV and CDR2 YYDKDF (reference sequence). CDR3 nucleotides: TGTGCCACCAGCGGAGAGCCTACAGGTGGGGCCAACGTCCTGACTTTC. This encodes CATSGEPTGGANVLTF. Together with reference TRBV15 and TRBJ2-6, the CDR3 gives the full variable domain: DAMVIQNPRYQVTQFGKPVTLSCSQTLNHNVMYWYQQKSSQAPKLLFHYYDKDFNNEADTPDNFQSRRPNTSFCFLDIRSPGLGDTAMYLCATSGEPTGGANVLTFGAGSRLTVL.

V is TRBV5-1 and J is TRBJ2-7; D remains ambiguous. The V and J ends lost 0 bases and 6 bases respectively, with 10 bases between them. Per the germline V gene, CDR1 is SGHRS and CDR2 is YFSETQ. This CDR3 is 13 amino acids long. The CDR3 sequence: CASSLDLPGEQYF. CDR3 sequence (DNA): TGCGCCAGCAGCTTGGACTTACCGGGCGAGCAGTACTTC.

V is TRBV7-2 and J is TRBJ1-5, with TRBD1 matching over 7 bases. The CDR3 loop spans 15 amino acids. V lost 2 bases to trimming and J lost 5 bases; unmatched junction nucleotides: 6. Germline V gene data show CDR1 as SGHTA and CDR2 as FQGNSA. This CDR3 is CASSLSGTAYQPQHF. The CDR3 coding sequence is TGTGCCAGCAGCTTATCCGGGACAGCTTATCAGCCCCAGCATTTT.

The sample holds one count of this clone. J is TRBJ2-5 and V is TRBV6-5; 9 bases are a match to TRBD2. Looked up from germline, CDR1 is MNHEY and CDR2 is SVGAGI. The CDR3 is made up of 15 amino acids. The junction had 4 bases not matched to a gene; V was cut back by 2 bases and J by 3 bases. CDR3: CASSYRGLAKETQYF. CDR3 nucleotide sequence: TGTGCCAGCAGTTACCGTGGACTAGCGAAAGAGACCCAGTACTTC.

The V and J genes are TRBV6-5 and TRBJ2-7; D perhaps matches TRBD2 (6 bases). Germline values: CDR1 MNHEY, CDR2 SVGAGI. CDR3 length equals 13 residues. The germline V and J ends were trimmed by 8 bases and 7 bases, with 18 bases remaining between them. CDR3 amino acids: CASAPPEGKEQYF. In DNA form, the CDR3 reads TGTGCCAGCGCTCCCCCGGAGGGGAAGGAGCAGTACTTC.

This chain connects TRBV5-1 to TRBJ2-5; possible D gene TRBD1, 6 bases. In germline, CDR1 is SGHRS, CDR2 YFSETQ. The CDR3 is 18 amino acids. V was clipped by 2 bases and J by 0 bases, with 20 bases between them. CDR3 sequence (DNA): TGCGCCAGCAGCTTCAGTTACTGGGACATCAGCTACCAAGAGACCCAGTACTTC. Translation gives CASSFSYWDISYQETQYF.

This clone was counted a few times. The chain uses TRBV11-3 and TRBJ2-5; 7 nucleotides align to TRBD2. V lost 4 bases and J lost 4; bases outside the gene matches: 9. This CDR3 has 15 amino acids. Germline CDR1 reads SGHNT; CDR2 reads YENEEA. The CDR3 protein is CASSWSGRAGETQYF. The CDR3 nucleotides are TGTGCCAGCAGCTGGAGTGGGAGGGCAGGAGAGACCCAGTACTTC. Variable domain in full (rest from reference TRBV11-3 and TRBJ2-5): EAGVVQSPRYKIIEKKQPVAFWCNPISGHNTLYWYLQNLGQGPELLIRYENEEAVDDSQLPKDRFSAERLKGVDSTLKIQPAELGDSAVYLCASSWSGRAGETQYFGPGTRLLVL.

The sample holds one count of this clone. The rearrangement links TRBV10-3 to TRBJ2-7; 14 bases match TRBD2. The CDR3 totals 13 residues. From germline, CDR1 is ENHRY and CDR2 SYGVKD. J lost 4 bases, V lost 10 bases, and 3 bases had no gene match. The CDR3 spells CATGTSGSYEQYF. CDR3 sequence (DNA): TGTGCCACCGGGACTAGCGGGAGTTACGAGCAGTACTTC.

V gene TRBV15 combines with J gene TRBJ2-7, with TRBD1 identical over 8 bases. Losses at the gene ends were 1 base for V and 1 base for J; bases not matched to a gene: 3. This CDR3 is built from 15 residues. Germline CDR1 LNHNV, CDR2 YYDKDF (reference sequence). The CDR3 DNA reads as TGTGCCACCAGCAGAGGCGGGGACAGGTCCTACGAGCAGTACTTC. Encoded protein: CATSRGGDRSYEQYF. Supplemented by reference TRBV15 and TRBJ2-7, the full variable domain reads DAMVIQNPRYQVTQFGKPVTLSCSQTLNHNVMYWYQQKSSQAPKLLFHYYDKDFNNEADTPDNFQSRRPNTSFCFLDIRSPGLGDTAMYLCATSRGGDRSYEQYFGPGTRLTVT.